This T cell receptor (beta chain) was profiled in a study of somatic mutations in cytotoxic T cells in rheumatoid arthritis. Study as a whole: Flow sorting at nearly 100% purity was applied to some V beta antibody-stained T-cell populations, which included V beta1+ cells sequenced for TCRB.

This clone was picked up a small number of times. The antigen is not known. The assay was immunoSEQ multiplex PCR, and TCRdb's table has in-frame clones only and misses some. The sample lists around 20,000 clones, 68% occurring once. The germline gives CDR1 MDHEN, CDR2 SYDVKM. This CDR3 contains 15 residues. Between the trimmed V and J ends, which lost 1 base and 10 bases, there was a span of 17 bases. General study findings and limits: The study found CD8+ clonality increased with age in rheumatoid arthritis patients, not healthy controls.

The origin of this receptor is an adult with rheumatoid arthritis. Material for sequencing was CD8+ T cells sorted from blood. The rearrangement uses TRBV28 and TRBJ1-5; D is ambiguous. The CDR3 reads CASSLYSVAVSPQHF. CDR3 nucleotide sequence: TGTGCCAGCAGTTTATACTCGGTTGCCGTCAGCCCCCAGCATTTT.